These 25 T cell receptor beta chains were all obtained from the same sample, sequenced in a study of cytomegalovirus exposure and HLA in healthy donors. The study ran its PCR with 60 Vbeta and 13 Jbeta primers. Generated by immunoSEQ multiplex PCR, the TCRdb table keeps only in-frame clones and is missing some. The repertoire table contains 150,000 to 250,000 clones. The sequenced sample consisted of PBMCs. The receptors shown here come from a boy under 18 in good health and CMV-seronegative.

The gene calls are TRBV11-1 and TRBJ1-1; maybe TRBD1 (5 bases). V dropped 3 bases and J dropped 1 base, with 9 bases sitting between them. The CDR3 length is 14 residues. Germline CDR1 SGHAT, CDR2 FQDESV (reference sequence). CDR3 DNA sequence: TGTGCCAGCAGCTTCAGACAGTCGAACACTGAAGCTTTCTTT. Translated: CASSFRQSNTEAFF.

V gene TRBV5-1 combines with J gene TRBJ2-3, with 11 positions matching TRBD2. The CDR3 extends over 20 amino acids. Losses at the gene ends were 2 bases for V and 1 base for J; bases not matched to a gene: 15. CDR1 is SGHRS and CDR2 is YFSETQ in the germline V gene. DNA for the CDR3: TGCGCCAGCAGCTTCGCGGGGGTCTCTAGCGGGGGGCCACGCACAGATACGCAGTATTTT. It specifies CASSFAGVSSGGPRTDTQYF.

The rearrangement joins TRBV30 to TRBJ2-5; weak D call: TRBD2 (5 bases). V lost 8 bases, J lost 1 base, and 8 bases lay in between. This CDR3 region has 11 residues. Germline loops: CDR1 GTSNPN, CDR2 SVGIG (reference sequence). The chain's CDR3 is CAALVQETQYF. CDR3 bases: TGTGCCGCACTAGTCCAAGAGACCCAGTACTTC.

The CDR3 region has the DNA TGCGCCAGCAGGCCGCTAGGGACAACAGGAGCTTTCTTT. As protein: CASRPLGTTGAFF. The chain couples TRBV5-1 to TRBJ1-1; D perhaps matches TRBD1 (6 bases). Trimming removed 5 bases from V and 10 bases from J, with 18 bases in between. Germline CDR1 SGHRS, CDR2 YFSETQ. This CDR3 is built from 13 residues.

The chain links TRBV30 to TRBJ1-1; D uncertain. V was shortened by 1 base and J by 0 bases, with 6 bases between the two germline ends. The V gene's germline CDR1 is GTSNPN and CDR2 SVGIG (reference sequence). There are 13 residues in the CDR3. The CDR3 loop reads CAWSGQMNTEAFF. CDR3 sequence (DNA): TGTGCCTGGAGTGGCCAGATGAACACTGAAGCTTTCTTT. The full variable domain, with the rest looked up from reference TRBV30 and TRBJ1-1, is SQTIHQWPATLVQPVGSPLSLECTVEGTSNPNLYWYRQAAGRGLQLLFYSVGIGQISSEVPQNLSASRPQDRQFILSSKKLLLSDSGFYLCAWSGQMNTEAFFGQGTRLTVV.

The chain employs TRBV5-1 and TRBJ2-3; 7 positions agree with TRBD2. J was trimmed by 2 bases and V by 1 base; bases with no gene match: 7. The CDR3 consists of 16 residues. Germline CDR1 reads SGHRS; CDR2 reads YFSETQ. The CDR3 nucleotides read TGCGCCAGCAGCTTGCCCTCTAGCGGCTACACAGATACGCAGTATTTT. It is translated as CASSLPSSGYTDTQYF. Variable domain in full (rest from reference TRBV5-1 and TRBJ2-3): KAGVTQTPRYLIKTRGQQVTLSCSPISGHRSVSWYQQTPGQGLQFLFEYFSETQRNKGNFPGRFSGRQFSNSRSEMNVSTLELGDSALYLCASSLPSSGYTDTQYFGPGTRLTVL.

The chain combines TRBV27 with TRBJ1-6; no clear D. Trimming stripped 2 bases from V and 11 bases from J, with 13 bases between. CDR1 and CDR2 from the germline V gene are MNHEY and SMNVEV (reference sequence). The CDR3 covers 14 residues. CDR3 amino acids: CASSLTEPHTPLHF. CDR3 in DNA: TGTGCCAGCAGTTTAACTGAGCCCCATACACCCCTCCACTTT.

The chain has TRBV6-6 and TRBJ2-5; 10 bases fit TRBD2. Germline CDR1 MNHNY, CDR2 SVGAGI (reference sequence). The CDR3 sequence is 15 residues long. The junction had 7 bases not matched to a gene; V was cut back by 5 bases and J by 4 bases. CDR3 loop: CASSSGGAALETQYF. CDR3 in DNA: TGTGCCAGCAGTAGCGGGGGGGCGGCTTTAGAGACCCAGTACTTC.

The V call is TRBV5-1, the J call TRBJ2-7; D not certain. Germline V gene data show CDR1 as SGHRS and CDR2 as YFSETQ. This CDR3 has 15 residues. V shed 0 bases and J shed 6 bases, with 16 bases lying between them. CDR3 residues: CASSLGLDWLSEQYF. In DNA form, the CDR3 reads TGCGCCAGCAGCTTGGGGCTAGACTGGCTCTCCGAGCAGTACTTC. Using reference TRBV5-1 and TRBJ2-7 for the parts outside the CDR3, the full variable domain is KAGVTQTPRYLIKTRGQQVTLSCSPISGHRSVSWYQQTPGQGLQFLFEYFSETQRNKGNFPGRFSGRQFSNSRSEMNVSTLELGDSALYLCASSLGLDWLSEQYFGPGTRLTVT.

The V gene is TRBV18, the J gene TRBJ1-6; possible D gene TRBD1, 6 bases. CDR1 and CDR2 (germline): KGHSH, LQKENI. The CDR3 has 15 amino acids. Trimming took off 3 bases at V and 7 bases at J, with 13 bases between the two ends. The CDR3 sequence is CASSPSRGRNSPLHF. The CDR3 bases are TGTGCCAGCTCACCTTCCAGGGGCCGGAATTCACCCCTCCACTTT.

The CDR3 sequence: CASRGLVDDEQFF. The DNA of the CDR3 is TGCGCCAGCAGGGGACTAGTTGACGATGAGCAGTTCTTC. The chain uses TRBV5-1 and TRBJ2-1; 8 positions match TRBD2. Germline V gene data show CDR1 as SGHRS and CDR2 as YFSETQ. V lost 5 bases to trimming and J lost 8 bases; unmatched junction nucleotides: 6. The CDR3 is 13 amino acids.

CDR3 nucleotides: TGTGCCAGCAGCCGTTCGGGACAGTACCTCTACGAGCAGTACTTC. It yields the protein CASSRSGQYLYEQYF. The chain carries TRBV7-9 and TRBJ2-7; 7 positions match TRBD1. CDR3 size: 15 residues. Looked up from germline, CDR1 is SEHNR and CDR2 is FQNEAQ (reference sequence). J was trimmed by 3 bases and V by 5 bases; bases with no gene match: 10.

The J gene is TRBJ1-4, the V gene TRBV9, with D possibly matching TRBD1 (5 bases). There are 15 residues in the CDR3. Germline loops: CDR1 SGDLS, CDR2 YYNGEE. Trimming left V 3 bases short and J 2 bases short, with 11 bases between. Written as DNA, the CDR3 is TGTGCCAGCAGCGAAAGGGGCGCCACTAATGAAAAACTGTTTTTT. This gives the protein CASSERGATNEKLFF.

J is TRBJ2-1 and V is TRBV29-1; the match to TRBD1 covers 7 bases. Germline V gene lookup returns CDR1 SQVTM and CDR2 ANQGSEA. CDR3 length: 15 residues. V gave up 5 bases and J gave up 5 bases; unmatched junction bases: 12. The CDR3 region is CSVNHIQGVHNEQFF. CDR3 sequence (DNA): TGCAGCGTTAATCACATCCAGGGGGTACACAATGAGCAGTTCTTC.

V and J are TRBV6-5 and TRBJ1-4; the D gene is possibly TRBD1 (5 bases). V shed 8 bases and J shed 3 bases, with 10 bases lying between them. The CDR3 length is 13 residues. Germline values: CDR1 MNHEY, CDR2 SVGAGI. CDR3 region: CASRDLANEKLFF. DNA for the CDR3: TGTGCCAGCCGGGACTTAGCTAATGAAAAACTGTTTTTT.

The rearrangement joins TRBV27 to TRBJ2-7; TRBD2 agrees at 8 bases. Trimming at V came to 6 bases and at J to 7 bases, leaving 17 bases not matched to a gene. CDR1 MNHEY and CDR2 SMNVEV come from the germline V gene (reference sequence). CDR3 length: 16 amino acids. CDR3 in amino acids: CASSWAGGGVVFEQYF. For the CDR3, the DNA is TGTGCCAGCAGCTGGGCCGGGGGGGGCGTTGTTTTTGAGCAGTACTTC.

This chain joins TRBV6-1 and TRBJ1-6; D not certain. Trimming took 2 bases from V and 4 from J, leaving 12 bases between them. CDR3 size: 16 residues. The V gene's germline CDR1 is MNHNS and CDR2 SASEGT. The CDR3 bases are TGTGCCAGCAGTGAATCAGACTTTTCTTATAATTCACCCCTCCACTTT. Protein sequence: CASSESDFSYNSPLHF.

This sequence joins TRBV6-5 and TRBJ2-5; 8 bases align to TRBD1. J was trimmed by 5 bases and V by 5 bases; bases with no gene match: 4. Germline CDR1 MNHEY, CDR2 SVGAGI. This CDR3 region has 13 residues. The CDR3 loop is CASSRQGLETQYF. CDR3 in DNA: TGTGCCAGCAGTCGACAGGGGCTTGAGACCCAGTACTTC.

The CDR3 protein is CAWSVRRPEQYF. As DNA, the CDR3 is TGTGCCTGGAGTGTCAGGCGCCCGGAGCAGTACTTC. The J gene is TRBJ2-7, the V gene TRBV30; D remains unclear. V was clipped by 0 bases and J by 7 bases, with 10 bases between them. Germline CDR1 GTSNPN, CDR2 SVGIG (reference sequence). The CDR3 consists of 12 residues.

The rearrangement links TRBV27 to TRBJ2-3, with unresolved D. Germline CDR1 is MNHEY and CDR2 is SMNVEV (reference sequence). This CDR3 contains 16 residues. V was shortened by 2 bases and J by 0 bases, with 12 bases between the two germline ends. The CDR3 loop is CASSLRLSYSTDTQYF. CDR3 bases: TGTGCCAGCAGTTTAAGACTCTCCTATAGCACAGATACGCAGTATTTT.

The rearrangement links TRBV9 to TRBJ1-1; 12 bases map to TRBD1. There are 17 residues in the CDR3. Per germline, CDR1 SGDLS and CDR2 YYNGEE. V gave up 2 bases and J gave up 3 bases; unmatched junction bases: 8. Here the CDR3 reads CASSVGTGGAPDTEAFF. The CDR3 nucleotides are TGTGCCAGCAGCGTCGGGACAGGGGGCGCCCCGGACACTGAAGCTTTCTTT.

CDR3 protein: CASSSRQGRNQPQHF. The CDR3 DNA sequence: TGTGCCAGCAGTTCTCGACAGGGACGCAATCAGCCCCAGCATTTT. The chain joins TRBV6-6 to TRBJ1-5; 7 nucleotides align to TRBD1. The germline CDR1 and CDR2 sequences are MNHNY and SVGAGI (reference sequence). This CDR3 has 15 amino acids. After removal of 4 bases from V and 2 bases from J, the junction contained 5 bases not matched to a gene.

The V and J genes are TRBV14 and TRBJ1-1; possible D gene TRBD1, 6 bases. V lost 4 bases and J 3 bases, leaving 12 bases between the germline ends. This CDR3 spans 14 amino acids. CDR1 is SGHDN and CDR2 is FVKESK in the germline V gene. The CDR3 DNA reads TGTGCCAGCAGCCCCCTCGGGGGGCACACTGAAGCTTTCTTT. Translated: CASSPLGGHTEAFF.

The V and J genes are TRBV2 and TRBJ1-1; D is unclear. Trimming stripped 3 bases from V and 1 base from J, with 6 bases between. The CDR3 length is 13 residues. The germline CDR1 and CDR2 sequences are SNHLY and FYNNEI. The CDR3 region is CASSDEQNTEAFF. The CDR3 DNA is TGTGCCAGCAGTGATGAGCAGAACACTGAAGCTTTCTTT.

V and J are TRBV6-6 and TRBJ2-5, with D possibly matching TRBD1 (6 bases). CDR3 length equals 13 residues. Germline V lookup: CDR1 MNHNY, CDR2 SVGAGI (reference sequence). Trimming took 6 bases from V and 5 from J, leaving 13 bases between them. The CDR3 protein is CASSYTDRETQYF. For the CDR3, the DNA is TGTGCCAGCAGCTACACCGACAGGGAGACCCAGTACTTC.